This T cell receptor (beta chain) was sequenced in a study of cytomegalovirus exposure and HLA in healthy donors. Study-wide findings and caveats: An analysis that came later showed most CMV-associated TCR beta chains appearing HLA-restricted. A later analysis reportedly found fewer N-insertions in an Asian-associated ancestry cluster than the roughly 670-donor mean.

The CDR3 contains 13 residues. The V end lost 1 base, the J end lost 2 bases, and 5 bases lay between the germline ends. Germline V lookup: CDR1 KGHSH, CDR2 LQKENI. Comments on this clone: Its antigen is currently unknown.

The PCR contained 60 Vbeta and 13 Jbeta primers. Method: immunoSEQ multiplex PCR; TCRdb's copy keeps in-frame clones and lacks some. The table includes about 60,000 clones, around four fifths detected once. This receptor was identified in a woman aged 25 to 39 in good health and CMV-seronegative. The sample comprised PBMCs. This sequence joins TRBV18 and TRBJ2-5; D not certain. DNA of the CDR3: TGTGCCAGCTCACCACAACGGCAAGAGACCCAGTACTTC. It yields the protein CASSPQRQETQYF.